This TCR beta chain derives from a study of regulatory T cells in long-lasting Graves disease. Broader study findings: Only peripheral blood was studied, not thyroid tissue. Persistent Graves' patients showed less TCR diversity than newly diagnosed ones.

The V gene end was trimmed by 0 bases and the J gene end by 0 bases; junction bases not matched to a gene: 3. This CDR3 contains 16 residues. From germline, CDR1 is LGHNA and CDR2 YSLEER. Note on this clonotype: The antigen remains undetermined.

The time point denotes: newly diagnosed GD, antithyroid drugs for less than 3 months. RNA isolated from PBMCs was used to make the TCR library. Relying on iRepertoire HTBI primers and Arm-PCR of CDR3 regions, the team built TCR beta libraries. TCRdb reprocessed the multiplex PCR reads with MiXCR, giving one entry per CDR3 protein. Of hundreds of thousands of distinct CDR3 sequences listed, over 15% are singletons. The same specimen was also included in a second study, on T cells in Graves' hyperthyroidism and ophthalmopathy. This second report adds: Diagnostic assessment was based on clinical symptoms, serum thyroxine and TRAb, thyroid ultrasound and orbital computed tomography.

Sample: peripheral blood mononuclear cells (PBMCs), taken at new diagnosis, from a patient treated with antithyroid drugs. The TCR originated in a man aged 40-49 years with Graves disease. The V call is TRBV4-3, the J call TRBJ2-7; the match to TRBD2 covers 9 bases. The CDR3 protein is CASSQELAGDSYEQYF. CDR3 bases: TGCGCCAGCAGCCAAGAGTTAGCGGGGGACTCCTACGAGCAGTACTTC.